This TCR beta chain was captured by sequencing in a study of tumor-infiltrating lymphocytes in primary liver carcinoma (dated by TCRdb to the late 2010s). Looking at the study overall: Surgical resection was performed in China between 2015 and March 2016 on about five patients with histopathologically diagnosed primary liver carcinoma. The five patients, three men and two women aged 30 to 69 years, had hepatocellular carcinoma (four) or combined HCC and intrahepatic cholangiocarcinoma (one). The five patients had tumors of stage T1-T3 N0M0, with maximum diameters ranging from 4.2 to 10 cm. Each sample produced about 3.65 to 7.5 million productive TCRbeta reads, and read depth showed no significant difference between tissue types. TCRbeta repertoire sequencing, expression microarrays and whole-exome sequencing were combined in the study across five regions of each liver tumor, with adjacent normal tissue and blood also included. TCRbeta repertoire sequencing covered 35 or so specimens from 5 patients: approximately 25 tumor regions, 5 adjacent noncancerous liver tissues and 5 peripheral blood samples. Repertoires from technical replicates were highly reproducible, with mean shared-clone rates approximately 0.88 and correlation coefficients above 0.95.

The CDR3 runs 15 residues from the cysteine to the phenylalanine. The DNA shown is the 45-base CDR3, in frame from base 1. The CDR1 and CDR2 encoded by the germline V gene are SGHNT and YENEEA. Points the paper makes about the study in general: Because sequencing covered only the TCR beta chain and unpaired alpha chains were not captured, true repertoire diversity is likely underestimated. With just four to six patients in the study, the authors point out that the findings should be validated in a larger study. The top 250 clones accounted for a significantly greater share of the repertoire in tumors than in blood (p = 0.039). Since the samples were bulk and unsorted, there was no way to compare CD4+ and CD8+ T cell repertoires. Pairs of tumor regions showed greater repertoire overlap (mean roughly 35%) than tumor-adjacent pairs (17%) or tumor-blood pairs (roughly 15%), which is consistent with antigen-driven expansion.

With regard to this clonotype: Its antigen is still unknown. The junction does not match germline at one end; this may be a read error.

RNA from unsorted whole blood was extracted with TRIzol reagent, and germline DNA was obtained with the DNeasy Blood & Tissue kit. At the time of sampling, the patients had chronic HBV infection and had not received any treatment. About 3.6 milliliters of peripheral blood were collected into K2EDTA tubes before surgery. Using a constant-region primer and ProtoScript II reverse transcriptase, TCRbeta-specific cDNA was reverse-transcribed from 450 to 650 ng total RNA. Three nested multiplex PCR rounds, following a slightly modified ARM-PCR procedure, were used to build the TCRbeta libraries. Each of the first two PCR rounds ran for roughly 9 cycles using multiplex TRBV1-TRBV30 forward primers together with a Cbeta reverse primer. Sample barcodes and Illumina adapters were added in a final 25-cycle PCR using Deep VentR polymerase. Before sequencing, amplicons between 200 and 500 bp were purified from gel using a QIAquick gel extraction kit. TCRbeta amplicons were sequenced on an Illumina HiSeq 2500 with 250-bp paired-end reads. The paper's processing steps were these. Quality trimming of reads was performed with Trimmomatic v0.33, and paired reads were merged with FLASH v1.2.11 so that full CDR3 sequences could be recovered. V, D and J germline segments were assigned to the rearranged TCRbeta sequences using MiGEC v1.2.1b. Clonotype statistics, along with Shannon-Wiener diversity indices, were calculated using VDJtools v1.0.0. To reduce sampling bias, subsequent analyses other than the diversity analysis used only the 250 most abundant clonotypes in each sample. TCRdb passed the public sequencing reads through fastp at Q25 and MiXCR, retaining productive beta sequences. Each CDR3 protein gets just one entry, which takes the most common genes and DNA from the rows behind it. TCRdb's processing, not the study's, gives the V and J calls here. In this sample the table shows over 250,000 distinct CDR3 sequences, approximately 58% of which occur a single time. The ten top clones hold approximately 17% of the sample.

The specimen was peripheral blood. The rearrangement combines TRBV11-3 with TRBJ2-7, with the D segment identity uncertain. This TCR derives from a woman under 40 with primary liver carcinoma and hepatitis B virus infection. The nucleotides read TGTGCCAGTAGCTTAGGTGGAAGTATGAAGAACAAGCAGTACTTC. This sequence encodes CASSLGGSMKNKQYF. With the portions outside the CDR3 filled from the reference TRBV11-3 and TRBJ2-7 genes, the complete variable region becomes EAGVVQSPRYKIIEKKQPVAFWCNPISGHNTLYWYLQNLGQGPELLIRYENEEAVDDSQLPKDRFSAERLKGVDSTLKIQPAELGDSAVYLCASSLGGSMKNKQYFGPGTRLTVT.